This T cell receptor (beta chain) appears in the sequencing data of a study of blood T cell repertoires in COVID-19. Study overall: The United States, Italy and Spain supplied acute and convalescent COVID-19 samples. The analysed material was cDNA or gDNA that came from T cells, B-cell-depleted T cells, or PBMCs.

This clone was counted a single time. The CDR3 runs 18 residues. Germline CDR1 KGHDR, CDR2 SFDVKD. With 1 base clipped from V and 5 bases from J, the junction kept 15 bases outside the gene matches. In the original analysis: Amplification from reference gene primers served as the basis for estimated nucleated cell counts. Some clones are missing from TCRdb's copy, which holds only in-frame ones; the method was immunoSEQ multiplex PCR. V, J and clone size were drawn from that table, and D and trimming were deduced from the DNA. The sample lists about 260,000 clones; 85% were seen once. Sequencing used peripheral blood. The clonotype originates from a human donor in a cohort sampled during active COVID-19. This chain uses TRBV24-1 with TRBJ2-5; 7 nucleotides align to TRBD2. The CDR3 loop is CATSDFGGAGGSGETQYF. CDR3 DNA: TGTGCCACCAGTGATTTCGGCGGGGCCGGCGGGAGTGGGGAGACCCAGTACTTC.